The clone carrying this TCR beta chain was seen at least ten times. Unique molecular identifiers were incorporated into the prepared TCRbeta library. TCRdb recomputed calls from the PCR reads with MiXCR, one row per CDR3 protein. The repertoire has about 200,000 distinct CDR3 sequences, 13% to 15% of them found once; the top ten carry 13%. This entry is derived from a study of T-cell reconstitution after alpha-beta-depleted transplantation in children. The CDR3 is made up of 15 amino acids. The germline V gene encodes CDR1 SGHTA and CDR2 FQGNSA. The germline V and J ends were trimmed by 5 bases and 1 base, with 12 bases remaining between them.

The clonotype originates from a human donor who donated a stem cell graft to a child with acute lymphoblastic leukemia. The chain carries TRBV7-2 and TRBJ2-1, with a tentative D call TRBD2 (6 bases). Sequenced here: PBMCs from the stem cell graft donor, sampled from the stem cell graft. The CDR3 region has the DNA TGTGCCAGCAGCCTCGGGACTCCATCCTACAATGAGCAGTTCTTC. Protein: CASSLGTPSYNEQFF.